This T cell receptor (beta chain) was captured by sequencing in a study of cytomegalovirus exposure and HLA in healthy donors. Both 60 Vbeta primers and 13 Jbeta primers went into the PCR. Per the study methods: In a later analysis, 75 million to 85 million unique TCR beta chains included roughly 11 million shared by two or more donors. Using immunoSEQ multiplex PCR, the repertoire was profiled, and TCRdb retains in-frame clones only, with some absent. That table furnishes V, J and clone size, whereas the DNA furnished D and trimming. The sample has roughly 250,000 clones, under 80% seen once. The J segment lost 11 bases and the V segment lost 8 bases, leaving 16 bases of the junction unmatched. This CDR3 region has 14 residues. CDR1 is MNHEY, CDR2 SMNVEV, per germline (reference sequence). With respect to this clone: Its antigen is still unknown.

Findings and caveats of the study: Sequencing likely generated an artifact that appeared as a cluster of highly shared sequence variants. Earlier results showed most TCR beta V segments being productive about 90% or about 30% of the time. The classifier was said to identify cytomegalovirus status with high specificity and sensitivity.

The chain is built from TRBV27 and TRBJ2-5, with 8 bases matching TRBD1. This receptor was identified in a female donor in good health and CMV-seronegative. The sequenced sample was PBMCs. In nucleotides, the CDR3 is TGTGCCAGCGGTACGTCGGACAGGGCGCGTGAGCAGTACTTC. Residues: CASGTSDRAREQYF.